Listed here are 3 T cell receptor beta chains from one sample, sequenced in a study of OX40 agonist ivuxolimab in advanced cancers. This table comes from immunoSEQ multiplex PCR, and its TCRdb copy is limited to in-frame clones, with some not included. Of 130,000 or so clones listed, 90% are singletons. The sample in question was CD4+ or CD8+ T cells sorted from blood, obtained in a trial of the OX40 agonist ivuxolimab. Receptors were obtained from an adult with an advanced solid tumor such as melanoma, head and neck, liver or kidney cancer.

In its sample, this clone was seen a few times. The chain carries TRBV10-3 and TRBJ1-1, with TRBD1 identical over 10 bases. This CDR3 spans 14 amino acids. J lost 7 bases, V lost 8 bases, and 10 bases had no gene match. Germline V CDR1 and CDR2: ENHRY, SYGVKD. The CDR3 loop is CAIGGQGRGGEAFF. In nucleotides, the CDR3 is TGTGCCATCGGGGGACAGGGGAGGGGCGGTGAAGCTTTCTTT.

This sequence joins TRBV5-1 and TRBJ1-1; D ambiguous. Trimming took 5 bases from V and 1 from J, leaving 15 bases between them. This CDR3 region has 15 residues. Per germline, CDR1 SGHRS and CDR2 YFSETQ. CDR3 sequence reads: CASRPAPMGNTEAFF. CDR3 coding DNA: TGCGCCAGCAGACCAGCTCCGATGGGGAACACTGAAGCTTTCTTT.

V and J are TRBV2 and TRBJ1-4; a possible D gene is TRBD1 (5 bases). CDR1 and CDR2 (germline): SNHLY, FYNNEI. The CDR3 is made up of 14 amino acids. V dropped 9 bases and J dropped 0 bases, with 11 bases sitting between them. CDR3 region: CASSRETTNEKLFF. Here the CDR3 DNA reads TGTGCCAGTTCCAGGGAGACAACTAATGAAAAACTGTTTTTT.